This T cell receptor beta chain was observed in a study of blood T cell repertoires in COVID-19. The wider study: Spain, Italy and the United States supplied samples that represented acute and convalescent COVID-19. PBMCs, B-cell-depleted T cells, or T cells provided the cDNA or gDNA that made up the material.

CDR3 length equals 19 residues. Between the trimmed V and J ends, which lost 0 bases and 0 bases, there was a span of 19 bases. In the authors' workflow: Scientists estimated how many nucleated cells there were by amplifying reference gene primers. Data came from immunoSEQ multiplex PCR; TCRdb stores just in-frame clones and leaves some out. V, J and clone size are taken as reported in that table, and D and trimming were inferred from the DNA itself. Among 200,000 to 300,000 clones listed, more than 75% were seen once. This clone was seen only once. This sequence was found in a man between 35 and 55 years old who had recovered from COVID-19. The rearrangement joins TRBV23-1 to TRBJ2-3, with D possibly matching TRBD1 (6 bases). Being an ORF, TRBV23-1 has a function that is uncertain. The specimen was peripheral blood. This CDR3 is CASSQSRQVRGSSTDTQYF. For the CDR3, the DNA is TGCGCCAGCAGTCAATCGAGGCAAGTCAGGGGCTCTAGCACAGATACGCAGTATTTT.